Listed here are 30 T cell receptor beta chains from one sample, sequenced in a study of blood T cell repertoires in COVID-19 (TCRdb year 2020). To prepare the library, the immunoSEQ multiplex PCR assay was applied. TCRdb re-hosts the immuneACCESS table, in-frame sequences only. Its copies lack some clones; in the studies checked, an unresolved V gene accounts for under half of them, and the cause for the rest is not known. Here the sample has fewer than 350,000 clones; around 85% occur a single time. About 2.5% of the sample is taken by the ten largest. The sequenced sample consisted of PBMCs or T cells enriched from blood (not recorded which). The receptors derive from a woman aged 50 to 60 who had recovered from COVID-19.

The chain carries TRBV11-2 and TRBJ2-3, with 11 bases matching TRBD2. This CDR3 region has 15 residues. Germline CDR1 reads SGHAT; CDR2 reads FQNNGV. V shed 7 bases and J 4 bases; nucleotides not matched to a gene: 7. The CDR3 region is CASTFSGRAPDTQYF. Here the CDR3 DNA reads TGTGCCAGCACCTTTAGCGGGAGGGCCCCAGATACGCAGTATTTT.

The chain joins TRBV30 to TRBJ2-3; possible D gene TRBD2, 7 bases. Germline CDR1 and CDR2: GTSNPN and SVGIG (reference sequence). The CDR3 contains 16 residues. Trimming removed 4 bases from V and 6 bases from J, with 23 bases in between. The CDR3 here is CAWKLAGRGRMDTQYF. In nucleotides, the CDR3 is TGTGCCTGGAAGCTGGCTGGGCGGGGGCGCATGGATACGCAGTATTTT. Variable domain in full (rest from reference TRBV30 and TRBJ2-3): SQTIHQWPATLVQPVGSPLSLECTVEGTSNPNLYWYRQAAGRGLQLLFYSVGIGQISSEVPQNLSASRPQDRQFILSSKKLLLSDSGFYLCAWKLAGRGRMDTQYFGPGTRLTVL.

The CDR3 loop is CASSPTGSNTEAFF. The CDR3 DNA follows: TGTGCCAGCAGCCCGACAGGGTCCAACACTGAAGCTTTCTTT. The chain is built from TRBV7-6 and TRBJ1-1, with 7 bases that match TRBD1. With V trimmed by 5 bases and J by 2 bases, 5 bases remained unmatched. CDR3 length: 14 residues. Germline CDR1 and CDR2: SGHVS and FNYEAQ.

The chain carries TRBV2 and TRBJ2-7, with D possibly being TRBD1 (8 bases). V shed 6 bases and J shed 3 bases, with 21 bases lying between them. This CDR3 region has 16 residues. From germline, CDR1 is SNHLY and CDR2 FYNNEI. The CDR3 spells CASRRGGTGAYYEQYF. Written as DNA, the CDR3 is TGTGCCAGCAGGAGGGGGGGGACAGGAGCATACTACGAGCAGTACTTC.

J is TRBJ1-5 and V is TRBV12-3 or TRBV12-4; D is uncertain. V lost 3 bases and J 9 bases, leaving 12 bases between the germline ends. The CDR3 sequence is 13 residues long. The CDR3 DNA reads TGTGCCAGCAGTTTTGGCGGTCAAGTGCCCCAGCATTTT. This sequence encodes CASSFGGQVPQHF.

The V and J genes are TRBV5-1 and TRBJ1-2, with D possibly TRBD1 on 6 matching bases. The CDR3 covers 14 residues. CDR1 and CDR2 from the germline V gene are SGHRS and YFSETQ. Trimming stripped 7 bases from V and 6 bases from J, with 19 bases between. CDR3 DNA: TGCGCCAGCTCGTCAGGGGACCTCCCTCATGGCTACACCTTC. Translated, it gives CASSSGDLPHGYTF.

The chain employs TRBV28 and TRBJ1-1; TRBD1 aligns across 8 bases. Trimming took 7 bases from V and 1 from J; bases not matched to a gene: 8. CDR1 is MDHEN and CDR2 is SYDVKM in the germline V gene. The CDR3 loop spans 15 amino acids. The CDR3 is CASMGQDLRNTEAFF. CDR3 DNA: TGTGCCAGCATGGGACAGGATTTAAGGAACACTGAAGCTTTCTTT. Looking up the rest from reference TRBV28 and TRBJ1-1 gives the full variable domain: DVKVTQSSRYLVKRTGEKVFLECVQDMDHENMFWYRQDPGLGLRLIYFSYDVKMKEKGDIPEGYSVSREKKERFSLILESASTNQTSMYLCASMGQDLRNTEAFFGQGTRLTVV.

The table lists this clone with many counts. The chain is built from TRBV2 and TRBJ2-1, with unresolved D. CDR3 length: 13 amino acids. Looked up from germline, CDR1 is SNHLY and CDR2 is FYNNEI. Trimming took off 6 bases at V and 1 base at J, with 7 bases between the two ends. The CDR3: CASRETSYNEQFF. The DNA of the CDR3 is TGTGCCAGCAGAGAAACTTCCTACAATGAGCAGTTCTTC.

The V call is TRBV21-1, the J call TRBJ1-2. TRBV21-1 is assigned pseudogene status. CDR3 length equals 15 residues. In nucleotides, the CDR3 is TGTGCCAGCAGCAAAGAGGGCAGCCGGCGGGATGGCTACACCTTC. Its translation: CASSKEGSRRDGYTF.

This clone was found once. This sequence joins TRBV7-9 and TRBJ2-7; possible D gene TRBD2, 5 bases. The CDR3 has 14 residues. CDR1 is SEHNR and CDR2 is FQNEAQ in the germline V gene (reference sequence). V lost 4 bases to trimming and J lost 3 bases, with 13 bases between them. This CDR3 reads CASSWETLSYEQYF. The CDR3 nucleotides are TGTGCCAGCAGCTGGGAGACGCTTAGCTACGAGCAGTACTTC.

The rearrangement links TRBV30 to TRBJ1-2, with 8 bases identical to TRBD1. Germline loops: CDR1 GTSNPN, CDR2 SVGIG (reference sequence). The CDR3 is 11 residues long. The V gene end was trimmed by 4 bases and the J gene end by 11 bases; junction bases not matched to a gene: 6. The CDR3 DNA is TGTGCCTGGAAACAGGGGGTTAGTTACACCTTC. Protein: CAWKQGVSYTF.

This clone showed up many times. This chain links TRBV12-3 or TRBV12-4 with TRBJ1-1; no definite D call. This CDR3 is 13 amino acids long. V was cut by 6 bases and J by 2 bases, with 10 bases left in between. This CDR3 reads CASSPDSNTEAFF. Here the CDR3 DNA reads TGTGCCAGCAGCCCCGACTCCAACACTGAAGCTTTCTTT.

This rearrangement joins TRBV3-1 (or the pseudogene TRBV3-2) to TRBJ2-1; 10 nucleotides agree with TRBD2. Germline trimming cut 3 bases from V and 7 bases from J; bases unmatched to any gene: 3. Germline V gene sequence: CDR1 LGHDT, CDR2 YNNKEL (reference sequence). The CDR3 covers 14 residues. CDR3 amino acids: CASSQRAGGNEQFF. Written as DNA, the CDR3 is TGTGCCAGCAGCCAGAGAGCGGGGGGGAATGAGCAGTTCTTC.

This clone has a single count. The chain is built from TRBV7-2 and TRBJ2-5; D may be TRBD1 (6 bases). The ends were cut back, 3 bases at V and 4 bases at J, with 18 bases in the middle. The CDR3 totals 16 residues. The germline gives CDR1 SGHTA, CDR2 FQGNSA. The CDR3 reads CASSFPTGLVRETQYF. DNA for the CDR3: TGTGCCAGCAGCTTCCCCACAGGGTTGGTTCGAGAGACCCAGTACTTC.

V and J are TRBV18 and TRBJ1-1; TRBD1 might be the D (5 bases). Per germline, CDR1 KGHSH and CDR2 LQKENI. Trimming shortened V by 4 bases and J by 4 bases, and 13 bases separated the two germline ends. The CDR3 has 14 amino acids. CDR3 bases: TGTGCCAGCTCACGGCAGGGCTGGGGCACTGAAGCTTTCTTT. This codes for CASSRQGWGTEAFF.

This clone was seen more than once but under ten times. CDR3 sequence (DNA): TGTGCCAGCAGCCCTCAGGTTCGATACGAGCAGTACTTC. Its translation is CASSPQVRYEQYF. The V gene is TRBV5-5, the J gene TRBJ2-7; D is uncertain. This CDR3 comprises 13 residues. Germline lookup yields CDR1 SGHKS and CDR2 YYEKEE (reference sequence). V lost 4 bases and J 4 bases, leaving 12 bases between the germline ends.

This sequence joins TRBV12-3 or TRBV12-4 and TRBJ2-1; 8 bases fit TRBD2. The CDR3 has 13 residues. After removal of 8 bases from V and 4 bases from J, the junction contained 4 bases not matched to a gene. The CDR3 loop is CASGLAFYNEQFF. In nucleotides, the CDR3 is TGTGCCAGCGGACTAGCCTTTTACAATGAGCAGTTCTTC.

The CDR3 loop is CASSLWGLSTDTQYF. Written as DNA, the CDR3 is TGTGCCAGCAGTTTGTGGGGGCTTTCCACAGATACGCAGTATTTT. The chain couples TRBV28 to TRBJ2-3; tentatively, D is TRBD1 (6 bases). The germline V gene has CDR1 MDHEN and CDR2 SYDVKM. Trimming removed 3 bases at V and 2 bases at J, with 12 bases between. The CDR3 spans 15 residues.

The chain employs TRBV12-3 or TRBV12-4 and TRBJ2-1; tentatively, D is TRBD2 (5 bases). V shed 3 bases and J shed 13 bases, with 13 bases lying between them. The CDR3 sequence is 12 residues long. The CDR3 DNA follows: TGTGCCAGCAGTTTCGGCGGGCGGGCCCAGTTCTTC. Encoded protein: CASSFGGRAQFF.

This chain links TRBV9 with TRBJ2-6, with D unresolved. The length of the CDR3 is 18 residues. CDR1 is SGDLS and CDR2 is YYNGEE in the germline V gene. The germline V and J ends were trimmed by 1 base and 0 bases, with 14 bases remaining between them. Here the CDR3 reads CASSVRSVISSGANVLTF. Written as DNA, the CDR3 is TGTGCCAGCAGCGTAAGATCAGTAATAAGCTCTGGGGCCAACGTCCTGACTTTC.

The V gene is TRBV5-5, the J gene TRBJ1-1; D remains ambiguous. The germline V and J ends were trimmed by 2 bases and 5 bases, with 19 bases remaining between them. This CDR3 has 16 amino acids. From germline, CDR1 is SGHKS and CDR2 YYEKEE (reference sequence). The CDR3 spells CASSFDPSLAGTEAFF. CDR3 DNA sequence: TGTGCCAGCAGCTTTGACCCATCGCTGGCGGGGACTGAAGCTTTCTTT.

The chain employs TRBV19 and TRBJ1-1; perhaps TRBD1 as D (6 bases). The CDR3 consists of 14 residues. Germline V gives CDR1 LNHDA, CDR2 SQIVND (reference sequence). Trimming pared 4 bases from V and 1 base from J, leaving 10 bases between. The CDR3 bases are TGTGCCAGTAGTACAGGGGCGCGGAACACTGAAGCTTTCTTT. This gives the protein CASSTGARNTEAFF.

The chain joins TRBV30 to TRBJ1-1; 8 bases are shared with TRBD1. Germline values: CDR1 GTSNPN, CDR2 SVGIG (reference sequence). J gave up 4 bases and V 2 bases, and 6 bases lay outside the gene matches. The CDR3 length is 14 residues. The CDR3 is CAWSLDREVTEAFF. Written as DNA, the CDR3 is TGTGCCTGGAGTCTGGACAGGGAGGTCACTGAAGCTTTCTTT.

V and J are TRBV18 and TRBJ2-4, with 7 bases matching TRBD1. The ends lost 3 bases at V and 1 base at J; junction bases unmatched: 9. CDR1 is KGHSH, CDR2 LQKENI, per germline. CDR3 length: 17 amino acids. The DNA of the CDR3 is TGTGCCAGCTCACCCCGTTCAGGGGGATTTGCCAAAAACATTCAGTACTTC. It encodes CASSPRSGGFAKNIQYF.

This clone was seen a single time. V gene TRBV4-1 combines with J gene TRBJ2-7, with D hard to call. The CDR3 length is 14 residues. Trimming shortened V by 1 base and J by 5 bases, and 12 bases separated the two germline ends. CDR1 and CDR2 (germline): MGHRA, YSYEKL. This CDR3 is CASSQAFSVHEQYF. DNA of the CDR3: TGCGCCAGCAGCCAAGCCTTCAGTGTCCACGAGCAGTACTTC.

The V call is TRBV3-1 (or the pseudogene TRBV3-2), the J call TRBJ1-2, with D possibly matching TRBD1 (6 bases). The CDR3 has 15 residues. The germline V gene has CDR1 LGHDT and CDR2 YNNKEL (reference sequence). Trimming removed 4 bases from V and 7 bases from J, with 19 bases in between. The DNA of the CDR3 is TGTGCCAGCAGCCTCCAACCCAAACAGGGTCGTGGCTACACCTTC. As protein: CASSLQPKQGRGYTF.

The chain has TRBV5-1 and TRBJ1-1; no reliable D call. This CDR3 spans 13 amino acids. Trimming removed 2 bases from V and 2 bases from J, with 7 bases in between. Germline V gene sequence: CDR1 SGHRS, CDR2 YFSETQ. The CDR3 nucleotides read TGCGCCAGCAGCTTATCAGAAAACACTGAAGCTTTCTTT. Amino acid sequence: CASSLSENTEAFF.

The rearrangement joins TRBV23-1 to TRBJ2-7; TRBD1 matches 10 bases. TRBV23-1 is an ORF; its function is uncertain. V gave up 6 bases and J gave up 1 base; unmatched junction bases: 6. The CDR3 contains 15 residues. The CDR3 is CASRTGGLGSYEQYF. CDR3 bases: TGCGCCAGCAGGACAGGGGGCTTAGGGTCCTACGAGCAGTACTTC.

The chain recombines TRBV5-1 with TRBJ2-3, with 8 bases that match TRBD2. Germline CDR1 SGHRS, CDR2 YFSETQ. The CDR3 extends over 19 amino acids. The V gene end was trimmed by 4 bases and the J gene end by 3 bases; junction bases not matched to a gene: 19. The CDR3 coding sequence is TGCGCCAGCAGCCGACGACTAGCGCACAGTGGGGTTCGGACAGATACGCAGTATTTT. This gives the protein CASSRRLAHSGVRTDTQYF.

The chain is built from TRBV30 and TRBJ1-3, with D unclear. Trimming cost V 0 bases and J 0 bases, with 6 bases left between them. Germline CDR1 GTSNPN, CDR2 SVGIG (reference sequence). CDR3 size: 14 residues. In nucleotides, the CDR3 is TGTGCCTGGAGTGTAGGGAGCTCTGGAAACACCATATATTTT. It encodes CAWSVGSSGNTIYF. The complete variable domain, with remaining parts taken from reference TRBV30 and TRBJ1-3, reads SQTIHQWPATLVQPVGSPLSLECTVEGTSNPNLYWYRQAAGRGLQLLFYSVGIGQISSEVPQNLSASRPQDRQFILSSKKLLLSDSGFYLCAWSVGSSGNTIYFGEGSWLTVV.